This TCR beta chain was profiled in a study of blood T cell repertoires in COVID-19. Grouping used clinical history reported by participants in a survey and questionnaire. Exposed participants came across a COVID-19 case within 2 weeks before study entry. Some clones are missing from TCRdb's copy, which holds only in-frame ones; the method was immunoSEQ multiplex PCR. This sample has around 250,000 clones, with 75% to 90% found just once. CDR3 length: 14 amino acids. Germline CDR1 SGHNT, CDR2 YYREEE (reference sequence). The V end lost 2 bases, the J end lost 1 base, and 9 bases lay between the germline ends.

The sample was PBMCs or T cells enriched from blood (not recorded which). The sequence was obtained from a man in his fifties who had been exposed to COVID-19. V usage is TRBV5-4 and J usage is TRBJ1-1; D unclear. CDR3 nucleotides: TGTGCCAGCAGCTTTGTTACAGAGAACACTGAAGCTTTCTTT. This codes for CASSFVTENTEAFF.